One TCR beta chain is described in this entry. The donors, aged roughly 6 to 95, were healthy Caucasians from Russia. Total RNA was isolated from each sample in quantities of at least 5 micrograms. This sample stems from a study of blood T cells in healthy people across ages. Together with a sample-barcoded 5' primer, a J-beta primer mix was included in a second PCR lasting 7 to 11 cycles. MiXCR was run by TCRdb on the 5' RACE reads, yielding one entry per CDR3 protein. The sample lists about 1.5 million distinct CDR3 sequences, around 40% seen once, with 4% in the top ten. The CDR3 length is 15 residues. Germline-derived CDR1 and CDR2 are SGDLS and YYNGEE. V lost 4 bases and J 0 bases, leaving 11 bases between the germline ends.

The material sequenced was blood. The clonotype was recovered from a woman aged 18-35 years in good health. This chain connects TRBV9 to TRBJ2-4; a possible D gene is TRBD2 (6 bases). The CDR3 reads CASSPGTLAKNIQYF. The CDR3 bases are TGTGCCAGCAGCCCCGGGACTCTAGCCAAAAACATTCAGTACTTC. Based on the CDR3 plus reference TRBV9 and TRBJ2-4, the full variable domain is DSGVTQTPKHLITATGQRVTLRCSPRSGDLSVYWYQQSLDQGLQFLIQYYNGEERAKGNILERFSAQQFPDLHSELNLSSLELGDSALYFCASSPGTLAKNIQYFGAGTRLSVL.